These 20 T cell receptor beta chains were sequenced from one sample in a study of cytomegalovirus exposure and HLA in healthy donors (dated by TCRdb to 2015 to 2018). Libraries were prepared through the immunoSEQ multiplex PCR assay. A mixture of 60 forward primers for TCR Vbeta segments and 13 reverse primers for TCR Jbeta segments was used in the multiplex PCR. Drawn from immuneACCESS, this table holds only the in-frame rearrangements with V and J called that TCRdb kept. Clones are partly lost; checked studies trace under half to an unresolved V gene and leave the rest unexplained. The sample contains some 150,000 clones, roughly 79% of them found a single time. The ten largest clones take up around 1.5% of the sample. The sequenced material came from PBMCs. These TCRs come from a young man in good health and CMV-seropositive.

On this clone itself: The same CDR3 arises from other DNA sequences in this sample as well. The chain couples TRBV28 to TRBJ1-5, with TRBD1 as a possible D gene (5 bases). The V end lost 6 bases, the J end lost 0 bases, and 6 bases lay between the germline ends. CDR3 length equals 13 residues. Germline V gene sequence: CDR1 MDHEN, CDR2 SYDVKM. The CDR3 here is CASRGGSNQPQHF. The CDR3 bases are TGTGCCAGCAGGGGGGGTAGCAATCAGCCCCAGCATTTT.

This sequence joins TRBV19 and TRBJ2-7; 9 nucleotides agree with TRBD1. The CDR3 runs to 14 residues. Germline CDR1 and CDR2: LNHDA and SQIVND (reference sequence). Trimming removed 5 bases from V and 5 bases from J; junction bases left unmatched: 7. The CDR3 spells CASSSGQGTHEQYF. The CDR3 DNA is TGTGCCAGTAGTTCGGGACAGGGTACCCACGAGCAGTACTTC.

The CDR3 region has the DNA TGTGCCAGTAGTATTTCAGTTCAAGAGACCCAGTACTTC. Its translation: CASSISVQETQYF. The chain joins TRBV19 to TRBJ2-5; D unclear. The germline V gene has CDR1 LNHDA and CDR2 SQIVND (reference sequence). The CDR3 has 13 residues. Deletions cut 3 bases from V and 2 bases from J, with 7 bases between. Filled out from reference TRBV19 and TRBJ2-5, the complete variable domain reads DGGITQSPKYLFRKEGQNVTLSCEQNLNHDAMYWYRQDPGQGLRLIYYSQIVNDFQKGDIAEGYSVSREKKESFPLTVTSAQKNPTAFYLCASSISVQETQYFGPGTRLLVL.

This clone was counted between two and nine times. Other DNA sequences in this specimen translate into the identical CDR3. J is TRBJ1-1 and V is TRBV7-9; D remains ambiguous. Germline lookup yields CDR1 SEHNR and CDR2 FQNEAQ (reference sequence). V lost 2 bases and J lost 5, with 6 bases in between. This CDR3 comprises 12 residues. CDR3 sequence: CASSLTGTEAFF. The CDR3 region has the DNA TGTGCCAGCAGCTTAACGGGGACTGAAGCTTTCTTT.

V usage is TRBV11-3 and J usage is TRBJ2-1; unclear D gene. Germline CDR1 is SGHNT and CDR2 is YENEEA. V was clipped by 3 bases and J by 2 bases, with 11 bases between them. The CDR3 sequence is 15 residues long. CDR3 sequence: CASSFSSVTYNEQFF. The CDR3 DNA sequence: TGTGCCAGCAGCTTCTCGAGCGTCACCTACAATGAGCAGTTCTTC.

This chain uses TRBV9 with TRBJ2-1, with 7 bases that match TRBD1. This CDR3 comprises 13 residues. The V segment lost 1 base and the J segment 6 bases; nucleotides outside the gene matches: 1. Germline values: CDR1 SGDLS, CDR2 YYNGEE. The CDR3: CASSVTGVNEQFF. The CDR3 DNA sequence: TGTGCCAGCAGCGTAACAGGGGTCAATGAGCAGTTCTTC. Based on the CDR3 plus reference TRBV9 and TRBJ2-1, the full variable domain is DSGVTQTPKHLITATGQRVTLRCSPRSGDLSVYWYQQSLDQGLQFLIQYYNGEERAKGNILERFSAQQFPDLHSELNLSSLELGDSALYFCASSVTGVNEQFFGPGTRLTVL.

The chain links TRBV10-3 to TRBJ2-7; 10 bases fit TRBD1. CDR1 is ENHRY, CDR2 SYGVKD, per germline. The trim removed 10 bases at V and 6 bases at J, leaving 6 bases unmatched. The CDR3 is 12 amino acids. In nucleotides, the CDR3 is TGTGCCACCCGGGGACAGGGGTTCGAGCAGTACTTC. Its translation: CATRGQGFEQYF.

This chain connects TRBV12-1 to TRBJ2-7; TRBD2, as called in the table, went unchecked against the DNA. TRBV12-1 is noted as a pseudogene. This CDR3 region has 13 residues. CDR3 nucleotides: TGTGCCAGCAGCTTGGGGACTACCTACGAGCAGTACTTC. It yields the protein CASSLGTTYEQYF.

This chain uses TRBV14 with TRBJ2-1, with D maybe TRBD2 (6 bases). The germline CDR1 and CDR2 sequences are SGHDN and FVKESK. Trimming removed 4 bases from V and 8 bases from J, with 15 bases in between. CDR3 length: 14 amino acids. The CDR3 sequence: CASSPGWSSDEQFF. The CDR3 region has the DNA TGTGCCAGCAGCCCGGGGTGGTCTAGCGATGAGCAGTTCTTC. The variable domain in full, with the rest retrieved from reference TRBV14 and TRBJ2-1, is EAGVTQFPSHSVIEKGQTVTLRCDPISGHDNLYWYRRVMGKEIKFLLHFVKESKQDESGMPNNRFLAERTGGTYSTLKVQPAELEDSGVYFCASSPGWSSDEQFFGPGTRLTVL.

To note about this clone: Distinct nucleotide sequences in the sample also encode this CDR3. V is TRBV29-1 and J is TRBJ2-1, with D perhaps TRBD1 (6 bases). The CDR3 totals 14 residues. In germline, CDR1 is SQVTM, CDR2 ANQGSEA. V was clipped by 4 bases and J by 0 bases, with 10 bases between them. CDR3 residues: CSVGQGSSYNEQFF. CDR3 coding DNA: TGCAGCGTTGGGCAGGGGAGCTCCTACAATGAGCAGTTCTTC.

This sequence joins TRBV7-8 and TRBJ2-1; 7 positions agree with TRBD2. The CDR3 runs to 16 residues. V trimming: 5 bases; J trimming: 4 bases; junction bases outside the gene matches: 11. Germline-derived CDR1 and CDR2 are SGHVS and FQNEAQ. The CDR3 bases are TGTGCCAGCAGCCCTCGTGATAGCGGGCCTTACAATGAGCAGTTCTTC. This sequence encodes CASSPRDSGPYNEQFF.

V is TRBV7-9 and J is TRBJ1-6, with 10 bases matching TRBD1. Per the germline V gene, CDR1 is SEHNR and CDR2 is FQNEAQ (reference sequence). Trimming cost V 6 bases and J 2 bases; bases outside gene matches: 7. The CDR3 loop spans 17 amino acids. CDR3 amino acids: CASSSPGQGTYNSPLHF. The CDR3 DNA reads TGTGCCAGCAGTTCTCCGGGACAGGGGACCTATAATTCACCCCTCCACTTT.

This chain connects TRBV29-1 to TRBJ2-1; 8 bases match TRBD2. With V trimmed by 7 bases and J by 5 bases, 10 bases remained unmatched. Germline CDR1 is SQVTM and CDR2 is ANQGSEA. CDR3 length: 14 residues. The CDR3 loop reads CSATKVAGHNEQFF. The CDR3 DNA is TGCAGCGCGACGAAGGTAGCGGGGCACAATGAGCAGTTCTTC.

The rearrangement links TRBV5-1 to TRBJ2-1; the D gene is possibly TRBD1 (6 bases). V lost 4 bases and J 5 bases, leaving 16 bases between the germline ends. Germline CDR1 SGHRS, CDR2 YFSETQ. The CDR3 totals 15 residues. In DNA form, the CDR3 reads TGCGCCAGCAGCGCGACGAGGGGGTCAAACAATGAGCAGTTCTTC. Translation gives CASSATRGSNNEQFF.

The CDR3 protein is CASSVVGRQDTIYF. In DNA form, the CDR3 reads TGTGCCAGCAGCGTAGTTGGCAGGCAGGACACCATATATTTT. J is TRBJ1-3 and V is TRBV9; no definite D call. Germline CDR1 is SGDLS and CDR2 is YYNGEE. The V gene lost 0 bases and the J gene lost 8 bases, with 12 bases spanning the gap. The CDR3 covers 14 residues. Combining the CDR3 with reference TRBV9 and TRBJ1-3 gives the whole variable domain DSGVTQTPKHLITATGQRVTLRCSPRSGDLSVYWYQQSLDQGLQFLIQYYNGEERAKGNILERFSAQQFPDLHSELNLSSLELGDSALYFCASSVVGRQDTIYFGEGSWLTVV.

This sequence joins TRBV19 and TRBJ1-5; 11 nucleotides agree with TRBD1. V gave up 4 bases and J gave up 1 base; unmatched junction bases: 6. In germline, CDR1 is LNHDA, CDR2 SQIVND (reference sequence). This CDR3 has 17 amino acids. The DNA for the CDR3 is TGTGCCAGTAGTAAAGGGACAGGGGGTGAGAGCAATCAGCCCCAGCATTTT. This sequence encodes CASSKGTGGESNQPQHF.

The chain links TRBV18 to TRBJ2-6, with D unresolved. Deletions cut 6 bases from V and 4 bases from J, with 13 bases between. Per germline, CDR1 KGHSH and CDR2 LQKENI. The CDR3 runs 15 residues. The CDR3 region has the DNA TGTGCCAGCTCGGCGGCTCTCTCGGGGGCCAACGTCCTGACTTTC. Translating it yields CASSAALSGANVLTF.

The V call is TRBV7-6, the J call TRBJ1-2; 7 bases line up with TRBD1. The V segment lost 6 bases and the J segment 4 bases; nucleotides outside the gene matches: 8. The CDR3 spans 14 residues. The V gene's germline CDR1 is SGHVS and CDR2 FNYEAQ. The CDR3 region is CASSASGQTYGYTF. The CDR3 DNA reads TGTGCCAGCAGTGCTTCGGGACAGACCTATGGCTACACCTTC. The complete variable domain, with remaining parts taken from reference TRBV7-6 and TRBJ1-2, reads GAGVSQSPRYKVTKRGQDVALRCDPISGHVSLYWYRQALGQGPEFLTYFNYEAQQDKSGLPNDRFSAERPEGSISTLTIQRTEQRDSAMYRCASSASGQTYGYTFGSGTRLTVV.

This clone showed up just a few times. The CDR3 here is CASWGPSFAGELFF. CDR3 coding DNA: TGTGCCAGCTGGGGCCCCAGTTTCGCCGGGGAGCTGTTTTTT. This sequence joins TRBV6-1 and TRBJ2-2; a possible D gene is TRBD1 (5 bases). The CDR3 has 14 amino acids. Germline CDR1 reads MNHNS; CDR2 reads SASEGT. Deletions cut 8 bases from V and 6 bases from J, with 16 bases between.

The chain recombines TRBV10-3 with TRBJ2-5, with 9 bases fitting TRBD2. The CDR3 is 16 residues long. Germline trimming cut 2 bases from V and 1 base from J; bases unmatched to any gene: 5. The V gene's germline CDR1 is ENHRY and CDR2 SYGVKD. The CDR3 nucleotides are TGTGCCATCAGTGAGGGGATAGCGGGGGTCCAAGAGACCCAGTACTTC. Translated, it gives CAISEGIAGVQETQYF.